The 29 T cell receptor beta chains in this list originate from one sample, sequenced in a study of blood T cell repertoires in COVID-19. Assay used: immunoSEQ multiplex PCR; TCRdb lists only in-frame clones, some missing. The data hold some 76,000 clones, with 70% to 90% observed a single time. The sequenced sample consisted of peripheral blood. The receptors originated from an elderly man in a cohort sampled during active COVID-19.

The J gene is TRBJ1-1, the V gene TRBV12-5, with D perhaps TRBD1 (6 bases). V lost 5 bases and J 5 bases, leaving 12 bases between the germline ends. This CDR3 has 13 amino acids. Germline-derived CDR1 and CDR2 are LGHNT and FRNRAP. CDR3 coding DNA: TGTGCTAGTGGTCCCGGGGGGCGGACTGAAGCTTTCTTT. Protein sequence: CASGPGGRTEAFF.

The V and J genes are TRBV5-5 and TRBJ1-1; D gene uncertain. Per the germline V gene, CDR1 is SGHKS and CDR2 is YYEKEE (reference sequence). The CDR3 runs 13 residues. The germline V and J ends were trimmed by 4 bases and 5 bases, with 12 bases remaining between them. CDR3 sequence reads: CASSLPQLTEAFF. The CDR3 bases are TGTGCCAGCAGCCTACCACAGCTAACTGAAGCTTTCTTT. Full variable domain (rest looked up from reference TRBV5-5 and TRBJ1-1): DAGVTQSPTHLIKTRGQQVTLRCSPISGHKSVSWYQQVLGQGPQFIFQYYEKEERGRGNFPDRFSARQFPNYSSELNVNALLLGDSALYLCASSLPQLTEAFFGQGTRLTVV.

This sequence joins TRBV9 and TRBJ1-2, with D perhaps matching TRBD1 (5 bases). The germline gives CDR1 SGDLS, CDR2 YYNGEE. V dropped 0 bases and J dropped 4 bases, with 13 bases sitting between them. The CDR3 length is 15 residues. The CDR3 DNA reads as TGTGCCAGCAGCGTAGGGGAGGGGCCCTCCTATGGCTACACCTTC. It translates to CASSVGEGPSYGYTF.

The chain links TRBV11-2 to TRBJ2-7; D is unresolved. Germline assignment: CDR1 SGHAT and CDR2 FQNNGV. Trimming shortened V by 3 bases and J by 7 bases, and 16 bases separated the two germline ends. The CDR3 loop spans 14 amino acids. The CDR3 nucleotides read TGTGCCAGCAGCTTCGGGTCGTCCTCGGGTGAGCAGTACTTC. Translating it yields CASSFGSSSGEQYF.

This chain connects TRBV5-6 to TRBJ1-6; D may be TRBD1 (5 bases). The CDR3 covers 15 residues. Trimming cost V 4 bases and J 0 bases, with 8 bases left between them. Looked up from germline, CDR1 is SGHDT and CDR2 is YYEEEE. The CDR3 sequence is CASSRRGSYNSPLHF. The CDR3 DNA reads as TGTGCCAGCAGCCGTAGGGGCTCCTATAATTCACCCCTCCACTTT. The full variable domain, completed using reference TRBV5-6 and TRBJ1-6, is DAGVTQSPTHLIKTRGQQVTLRCSPKSGHDTVSWYQQALGQGPQFIFQYYEEEERQRGNFPDRFSGHQFPNYSSELNVNALLLGDSALYLCASSRRGSYNSPLHFGNGTRLTVT.

J is TRBJ2-5 and V is TRBV5-1, with D perhaps TRBD2 (5 bases). V dropped 0 bases and J dropped 7 bases, with 16 bases sitting between them. The CDR3 has 15 amino acids. Germline V gene sequence: CDR1 SGHRS, CDR2 YFSETQ. The CDR3: CASSLAGSIRGTQYF. The CDR3 region has the DNA TGCGCCAGCAGCTTGGCGGGATCTATAAGAGGGACCCAGTACTTC.

This rearrangement joins TRBV4-2 to TRBJ1-6; 8 nucleotides align to TRBD1. The junction had 9 bases not matched to a gene; V was cut back by 5 bases and J by 9 bases. There are 15 residues in the CDR3. CDR1 and CDR2 from the germline V gene are LGHNA and YNFKEQ. CDR3 nucleotide sequence: TGTGCCAGCAGCTCCCTCGGACAGGGAGGTTCACCCCTCCACTTT. Translated, it gives CASSSLGQGGSPLHF.

CDR3 DNA: TGCGCCAGCAGTGATCAGCGTCGGAGATACAATGAGCAGTTCTTC. This gives the protein CASSDQRRRYNEQFF. V is TRBV10-2 and J is TRBJ2-1, with unresolved D. The V gene lost 3 bases and the J gene lost 4 bases, with 13 bases spanning the gap. The germline V gene encodes CDR1 WSHSY and CDR2 SAAADI. This CDR3 is 15 amino acids long.

The chain is built from TRBV7-2 and TRBJ2-1, with TRBD2 matching over 8 bases. Trimming took 3 bases from V and 0 from J; bases not matched to a gene: 7. This CDR3 has 17 amino acids. CDR1 and CDR2 from the germline V gene are SGHTA and FQGNSA. The CDR3 sequence is CASSLRLAGPSYNEQFF. The CDR3 DNA is TGTGCCAGCAGCTTGCGGTTAGCGGGGCCCTCCTACAATGAGCAGTTCTTC. The full variable domain, with the rest looked up from reference TRBV7-2 and TRBJ2-1, is GAGVSQSPSNKVTEKGKDVELRCDPISGHTALYWYRQSLGQGLEFLIYFQGNSAPDKSGLPSDRFSAERTGGSVSTLTIQRTQQEDSAVYLCASSLRLAGPSYNEQFFGPGTRLTVL.

The chain combines TRBV14 with TRBJ1-3, with 7 bases that match TRBD1. CDR1 and CDR2 from the germline V gene are SGHDN and FVKESK. J gave up 3 bases and V 4 bases, and 9 bases lay outside the gene matches. The CDR3 has 16 amino acids. CDR3 sequence (DNA): TGTGCCAGCAGCCGCGCGGGACAGAAGGTTGGAAACACCATATATTTT. This codes for CASSRAGQKVGNTIYF.

The chain has TRBV2 and TRBJ2-3; 9 bases match TRBD1. V was pared by 4 bases and J by 4 bases, with 15 bases of the junction left unmatched. Germline V gives CDR1 SNHLY, CDR2 FYNNEI. The CDR3 contains 18 residues. The CDR3 DNA reads as TGTGCCAGCAGTGTCCCGGGACAGGGTTTAAGGTTCGCAGATACGCAGTATTTT. Its protein is CASSVPGQGLRFADTQYF.

The chain is built from TRBV7-2 and TRBJ1-1; TRBD1 matches 8 bases. Germline V CDR1 and CDR2: SGHTA, FQGNSA. This CDR3 is built from 15 residues. V was clipped by 5 bases and J by 4 bases; unmatched bases: 9. CDR3 sequence (DNA): TGTGCCAGCAGCAACCGACAGGGGTGGGGCACTGAAGCTTTCTTT. Translating it yields CASSNRQGWGTEAFF.

This chain connects TRBV19 to TRBJ2-1; 8 bases map to TRBD1. Germline assignment: CDR1 LNHDA and CDR2 SQIVND (reference sequence). V dropped 6 bases and J dropped 0; count of bases not matched to a gene: 4. The CDR3 loop spans 15 amino acids. CDR3 sequence (DNA): TGTGCCAGTAGCCGCGACAGGGGCTCCTACAATGAGCAGTTCTTC. Its protein is CASSRDRGSYNEQFF.

V usage is TRBV19 and J usage is TRBJ1-2, with D tentatively TRBD1 (6 bases). The CDR3 runs to 17 residues. The germline V gene has CDR1 LNHDA and CDR2 SQIVND (reference sequence). The V and J ends lost 7 bases and 5 bases respectively, with 26 bases between them. The DNA of the CDR3 is TGTGCCAGTATCCCCGATTCCGGACAGCGTCCTCATTATGGCTACACCTTC. This codes for CASIPDSGQRPHYGYTF.

Only one count was recorded for this clone. The chain has TRBV5-1 and TRBJ1-1; 8 bases are a match to TRBD1. The germline V gene encodes CDR1 SGHRS and CDR2 YFSETQ. This CDR3 comprises 14 residues. Trimming removed 4 bases from V and 7 bases from J; junction bases left unmatched: 9. This CDR3 reads CASSPGQAGGEAFF. For the CDR3, the DNA is TGCGCCAGCAGCCCGGGACAGGCCGGCGGTGAAGCTTTCTTT.

This rearrangement joins TRBV15 to TRBJ1-2; D is ambiguous. The CDR3 spans 13 residues. The V end was cut by 0 bases, the J end by 8 bases, with 10 bases between. Germline loops: CDR1 LNHNV, CDR2 YYDKDF (reference sequence). Here the CDR3 reads CATSRDNRGGYTF. The DNA of the CDR3 is TGTGCCACCAGCAGAGATAACAGAGGGGGCTACACCTTC. Based on the CDR3 plus reference TRBV15 and TRBJ1-2, the full variable domain is DAMVIQNPRYQVTQFGKPVTLSCSQTLNHNVMYWYQQKSSQAPKLLFHYYDKDFNNEADTPDNFQSRRPNTSFCFLDIRSPGLGDTAMYLCATSRDNRGGYTFGSGTRLTVV.

The chain recombines TRBV28 with TRBJ2-2, with TRBD2 identical over 10 bases. The V gene end was trimmed by 5 bases and the J gene end by 6 bases; junction bases not matched to a gene: 9. From germline, CDR1 is MDHEN and CDR2 SYDVKM. The CDR3 covers 16 residues. The CDR3 nucleotides are TGTGCCAGCAGTGCCCCAGCGGGGGGGCGGTCCGGGGAGCTGTTTTTT. Translating it yields CASSAPAGGRSGELFF.

V and J are TRBV7-2 and TRBJ2-1; no definite D call. The CDR3 extends over 13 amino acids. The V end was cut by 2 bases, the J end by 7 bases, with 9 bases between. The V gene's germline CDR1 is SGHTA and CDR2 FQGNSA. For the CDR3, the DNA is TGTGCCAGCAGCTTACACCCCGGGAATGAGCAGTTCTTC. Translation: CASSLHPGNEQFF.

The chain combines TRBV5-1 with TRBJ1-2, with unresolved D. The CDR3 totals 16 residues. The V gene's germline CDR1 is SGHRS and CDR2 YFSETQ. V was clipped by 0 bases and J by 2 bases, with 14 bases between them. The CDR3 nucleotides read TGCGCCAGCAGCTTGGGTGGAGGAATATCAAACTATGGCTACACCTTC. It encodes CASSLGGGISNYGYTF.

This chain uses TRBV6-5 with TRBJ2-5; D is possibly TRBD2 (6 bases). The CDR3 totals 16 residues. Trimming pared 4 bases from V and 2 bases from J, leaving 17 bases between. CDR1 MNHEY and CDR2 SVGAGI come from the germline V gene. The CDR3 sequence: CASSWSGLREQETQYF. In DNA, the CDR3 is TGTGCCAGCAGTTGGAGCGGGTTAAGGGAGCAAGAGACCCAGTACTTC.

The genes are TRBV5-1 and TRBJ2-2, with 8 positions matching TRBD1. Germline loops: CDR1 SGHRS, CDR2 YFSETQ. The CDR3 has 15 amino acids. With 2 bases clipped from V and 2 bases from J, the junction kept 2 bases outside the gene matches. The CDR3 DNA is TGCGCCAGCAGCTTTGGGACAGGTAACACCGGGGAGCTGTTTTTT. This sequence encodes CASSFGTGNTGELFF.

The J gene is TRBJ1-3, the V gene TRBV3-1 (or the pseudogene TRBV3-2); D not certain. V lost 5 bases and J lost 0, with 11 bases in between. This CDR3 comprises 15 residues. The V gene's germline CDR1 is LGHDT and CDR2 YNNKEL (reference sequence). In DNA, the CDR3 is TGTGCCAGCAGCGACGGGAGCCGCTCTGGAAACACCATATATTTT. Translation gives CASSDGSRSGNTIYF.

The rearrangement joins TRBV19 to TRBJ1-6; no clear D. This CDR3 contains 13 residues. The V and J ends lost 6 bases and 5 bases respectively, with 8 bases between them. Germline CDR1 is LNHDA and CDR2 is SQIVND (reference sequence). The CDR3, as DNA: TGTGCCAGTAGGAGTCCCGATAATTCACCCCTCCACTTT. Protein: CASRSPDNSPLHF.

V and J are TRBV10-3 and TRBJ1-5, with 8 bases matching TRBD1. The J segment lost 6 bases and the V segment lost 0 bases, leaving 1 base of the junction unmatched. The germline V gene encodes CDR1 ENHRY and CDR2 SYGVKD. This CDR3 has 14 amino acids. This CDR3 reads CAISESRGRQPQHF. Here the CDR3 DNA reads TGTGCCATCAGTGAGTCCAGGGGGCGTCAGCCCCAGCATTTT.

The chain links TRBV6-5 to TRBJ2-5, with 7 bases matching TRBD2. Germline V gene sequence: CDR1 MNHEY, CDR2 SVGAGI. This CDR3 has 15 residues. The ends lost 7 bases at V and 2 bases at J; junction bases unmatched: 10. The CDR3 DNA reads as TGTGCCAGCAACCTACGACCGGGGGGACAAGAGACCCAGTACTTC. Translated, it gives CASNLRPGGQETQYF.

This sequence joins TRBV7-9 and TRBJ1-6, with D uncertain. Per germline, CDR1 SEHNR and CDR2 FQNEAQ (reference sequence). The CDR3 runs 17 residues. V lost 1 base and J 4 bases, leaving 14 bases between the germline ends. The CDR3 sequence is CASSLGMSGGYNSPLHF. As DNA, the CDR3 is TGTGCCAGCAGCTTAGGGATGAGCGGCGGATATAATTCACCCCTCCACTTT.

The chain has TRBV5-1 and TRBJ2-3; TRBD2 agrees at 10 bases. The CDR3 length is 14 residues. The V segment lost 2 bases and the J segment 5 bases; nucleotides outside the gene matches: 2. CDR1 and CDR2 (germline): SGHRS, YFSETQ. The CDR3 reads CASSLGLAEDTQYF. CDR3 nucleotides: TGCGCCAGCAGCTTAGGACTAGCGGAAGATACGCAGTATTTT. The full variable domain, rest sourced from reference TRBV5-1 and TRBJ2-3, is KAGVTQTPRYLIKTRGQQVTLSCSPISGHRSVSWYQQTPGQGLQFLFEYFSETQRNKGNFPGRFSGRQFSNSRSEMNVSTLELGDSALYLCASSLGLAEDTQYFGPGTRLTVL.

The rearrangement links TRBV3-1 (or the pseudogene TRBV3-2) to TRBJ2-3; 10 bases are a match to TRBD2. The CDR3 covers 16 residues. Germline V gene lookup returns CDR1 LGHDT and CDR2 YNNKEL (reference sequence). The ends lost 4 bases at V and 5 bases at J; junction bases unmatched: 9. The CDR3 nucleotides read TGTGCCAGCAGCCCGGGGACTAGCGCGTTTGGAGATACGCAGTATTTT. Protein product: CASSPGTSAFGDTQYF.

This clone was recorded once. This chain joins TRBV3-1 (or the pseudogene TRBV3-2) and TRBJ2-7, with D maybe TRBD1 (6 bases). Trimming pared 1 base from V and 7 bases from J, leaving 11 bases between. Germline V gives CDR1 LGHDT, CDR2 YNNKEL (reference sequence). This CDR3 region has 13 residues. As DNA, the CDR3 is TGTGCCAGCAGCCAAGGGGGGCCGGGGGAGCAGTACGTC. The encoded protein is CASSQGGPGEQYV.